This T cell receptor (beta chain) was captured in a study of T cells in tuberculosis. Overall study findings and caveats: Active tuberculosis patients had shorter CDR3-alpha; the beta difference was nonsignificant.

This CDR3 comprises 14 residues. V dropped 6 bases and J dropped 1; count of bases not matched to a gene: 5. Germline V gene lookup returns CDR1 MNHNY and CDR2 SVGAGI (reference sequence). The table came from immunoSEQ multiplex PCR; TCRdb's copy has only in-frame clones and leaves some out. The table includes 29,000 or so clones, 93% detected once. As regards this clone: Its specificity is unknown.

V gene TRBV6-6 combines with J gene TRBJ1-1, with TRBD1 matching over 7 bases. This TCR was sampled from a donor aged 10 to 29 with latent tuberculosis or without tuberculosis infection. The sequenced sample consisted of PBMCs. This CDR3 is CASSPRQGNTEAFF. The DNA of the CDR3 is TGTGCCAGCAGCCCCCGACAGGGGAACACTGAAGCTTTCTTT.